This is a list of T cell receptor beta chains from one sample in a study of tumor-infiltrating lymphocytes in primary liver carcinoma. A single record per CDR3 protein comes from TCRdb applying MiXCR to the multiplex PCR reads. Among 190,000 or so distinct CDR3 sequences listed, 65% were seen once. The sample was peripheral blood. Every receptor here comes from an older woman with primary liver carcinoma and hepatitis B virus infection. Each CDR3 is given with its conserved first and last residue. A D gene is named only where the DNA matches it firmly. Clone size is not always given. Where it is, it says once, few, many or a class for expanded clones.

j_call clone_size v_call d_call cdr3_aa cdr3_nt
TRBJ1-1 . TRBV11-2 TRBD1 CASSLVIQVWTGATEAFF TGTGCCAGCAGCTTAGTCATCCAGGTATGGACAGGAGCGACCGAAGCTTTCTTT
TRBJ2-1 few TRBV28 TRBD1 CASSSAGATGGRGFF TGTGCCAGCAGTTCGGCTGGGGCGACAGGGGGTAGGGGTTTCTTC
TRBJ1-3 . TRBV30 TRBD1 CASRWTGANSGNTIYF TGTGCCTCCAGATGGACAGGGGCCAACTCTGGAAACACCATATATTTT
TRBJ2-7 . TRBV11-2 . CTSSLGAPYYNEQYF TGTACCAGCAGCTTAGGGGCGCCTTATTACAATGAGCAGTACTTC
TRBJ2-1 . TRBV6-1 . CASSEGFASYNEQFF TGCGCCAGCAGTGAAGGGTTCGCTAGCTACAATGAGCAGTTCTTC
TRBJ2-6 . TRBV28 TRBD1 CASSSGGSGANVLTF TGTGCCAGCAGTTCAGGGGGCTCTGGGGCCAACGTCCTGACTTTC
TRBJ2-3 . TRBV29-1 TRBD2 CSVGTSGPDTQYF TGCAGCGTCGGAACTAGCGGACCAGATACGCAGTATTTT
TRBJ1-1 . TRBV11-2 . CASSLRRPNTEASF TGTGCCAGCAGCTTAAGGAGGCCGAACACTGAAGCTTCCTTT
TRBJ2-2 . TRBV11-2 . CASSTLRSGQGGGELFF TGTGCCAGTAGCACACTCCGTTCGGGACAAGGGGGGGGGGAGCTGTTTTTT
TRBJ1-1 many TRBV11-2 TRBD1 CASSLVDRQTEAFF TGTGCCAGCAGCTTAGTGGACAGGCAGACTGAAGCTTTCTTT
TRBJ1-5 . TRBV7-8 TRBD1 CASNSRTGGDQPQHF TGTGCCAGCAACTCTAGGACAGGGGGCGATCAGCCCCAGCATTTT
TRBJ2-7 . TRBV6-1 TRBD1 CASGEWRDRGNEQYF TGTGCCAGCGGTGAATGGAGGGACAGGGGGAACGAGCAGTACTTC
TRBJ2-3 once TRBV12-3/TRBV12-4 . CASTRRELAKWVITDMQYF TGTGCCAGCACCCGACGGGAACTAGCCAAGTGGGTGATCACAGACATGCAGTATTTT
TRBJ1-5 many TRBV30 . CAWGKISNQPQHF TGTGCCTGGGGGAAAATTAGCAATCAGCCCCAGCATTTT
TRBJ1-1 . TRBV12-3/TRBV12-4 . CASSLPENTEAFF TGTGCCAGCAGTTTACCAGAAAACACTGAAGCTTTCTTT
TRBJ1-2 . TRBV28 . CASRDSLDSGYTF TGTGCCAGCAGGGACAGCCTGGACTCTGGCTACACCTTC
TRBJ1-5 many TRBV6-2/TRBV6-3 . CASSYSRQPQHF TGTGCCAGCAGTTACTCGAGACAGCCCCAGCATTTT
TRBJ2-2 many TRBV6-5 TRBD2 CASRRTSGTGELFF TGTGCCAGCAGACGGACTAGCGGAACCGGGGAGCTGTTTTTT
TRBJ2-1 . TRBV11-1 . CASSLSRYEHFF TGTGCCAGCAGCTTAAGCCGCTATGAGCACTTCTTC
TRBJ2-7 . TRBV12-3/TRBV12-4 . CASGPQGFIHEQYF TGTGCCAGCGGCCCACAGGGTTTCATCCACGAGCAGTATTTC
TRBJ2-1 once TRBV24-1 TRBD2 CTTSDLSPGAGGRNEQFF TGTACCACCAGTGATTTGTCCCCTGGAGCGGGAGGACGCAATGAGCAGTTCTTC
TRBJ2-7 medium-sized TRBV11-2 . CASTYWGPSYEQYF TGTGCCAGCACCTATTGGGGGCCCTCCTACGAGCAGTACTTC
TRBJ2-2 many TRBV28 TRBD2 CATWGGTGELFF TGTGCCACGTGGGGGGGCACCGGGGAGCTGTTTTTT
TRBJ2-5 many TRBV6-1 TRBD1 CASRGNRDRGLETQYF TGTGCCAGCAGGGGAAACCGGGACAGGGGGCTGGAGACCCAGTACTTC
TRBJ2-7 many TRBV6-1 . CASTLAGRGGYEQYF TGTGCCAGCACCCTCGCGGGCAGGGGAGGATACGAGCAGTACTTC
TRBJ2-1 . TRBV29-1 . CIVGPANEQFF TGTATCGTCGGGCCGGCCAATGAGCAGTTCTTC
TRBJ1-5 . TRBV12-3/TRBV12-4 . CVSSLLRQPRHF TGTGTCAGCAGTCTATTGCGTCAGCCCCGGCATTTT
TRBJ1-2 . TRBV7-9 . CASSLDPGEVNYVYTF TGTGCCAGCAGCTTAGACCCGGGAGAGGTTAACTATGTCTACACCTTC
TRBJ1-1 few TRBV5-4 . CASSPRGGAATEAFF TGTGCCAGCAGCCCCCGCGGGGGGGCGGCCACTGAAGCTTTCTTT
TRBJ2-1 once TRBV2 TRBD1 CASYFPSISDENQFGQGVDNEQFF TGTGCCAGCTATTTCCCCTCTATTTCGGACGAAAATCAATTCGGACAGGGGGTGGATAATGAGCAGTTCTTC
TRBJ2-3 once TRBV5-1 . CASSFWGTDTLYF TGCGCCAGCAGCTTCTGGGGCACAGATACGCTGTATTTT
TRBJ2-7 . TRBV28 TRBD2 CASSLGAGGYHEQYF TGTGCCAGCAGTTTAGGTGCGGGAGGGTACCACGAGCAGTACTTC
TRBJ1-2 . TRBV4-1 . CASSQSLGTAGSGYTF TGCGCCAGCAGCCAAAGCCTCGGAACGGCGGGGAGTGGCTACACCTTT
TRBJ2-5 . TRBV7-9 . CANSLDVQETQYF TGTGCCAACAGCTTAGACGTACAAGAGACCCAGTACTTC
TRBJ2-2 . TRBV28 TRBD2 CASSTPFGGGDTGELFF TGTGCCAGCAGTACCCCGTTCGGGGGGGGCGACACCGGGGAGCTGTTTTTT
TRBJ2-3 few TRBV7-9 . CASIPGTQSTDTQYF TGTGCTAGCATCCCCGGGACACAAAGCACAGATACGCAGTATTTT
TRBJ2-3 . TRBV11-2 TRBD2 CASGLVSPSGIADTQYF TGTGCCAGCGGCTTAGTGTCGCCTAGCGGGATTGCAGATACGCAGTATTTT
TRBJ2-2 many TRBV12-3/TRBV12-4 TRBD1 CASSIRTGHTGELFF TGTGCCAGCAGTATACGGACAGGGCACACCGGGGAGCTGTTTTTT
TRBJ2-3 once TRBV28 . CASSSSAQQGNMQYF TGTGCCAGCAGTTCTTCAGCCCAGCAGGGAAATATGCAGTATTTT
TRBJ2-5 many TRBV14 . CASSQGRGETQYF TGTGCCAGCAGCCAAGGGCGCGGGGAGACCCAGTACTTC
TRBJ1-1 . TRBV29-1 TRBD1 CIAGRGNTEAFF TGCATAGCAGGCAGGGGGAACACTGAAGCCTTCTTT
TRBJ2-5 medium-sized TRBV11-2 . CASSLRLVRQETQYF TGTGCCAGCAGCTTACGACTAGTACGGCAAGAGACCCAGTACTTC
TRBJ2-3 few TRBV11-2 TRBD2 CASSLGGLAYTSDTQYF TGTGCCAGCAGCTTAGGTGGACTAGCGTACACGTCAGACACGCAGTATTTT
TRBJ2-7 . TRBV29-1 TRBD2 CSVEIAGGSYEQYF TGCAGCGTTGAGATAGCGGGCGGGTCCTACGAGCAGTACTTC
TRBJ2-1 . TRBV11-3 . CASSLGAAGSSYNEQFF TGCGCCAGCAGCTTAGGCGCGGCGGGAAGCTCCTACAATGAGCAGTTCTTC
TRBJ1-2 . TRBV7-8 . CASSPRTVGVDNYGYTF TGTGCCAGCAGCCCGAGGACAGTGGGGGTTGATAACTATGGCTACACCTTC
TRBJ2-5 . TRBV11-2 . CTSSPTWTMETQYF TGTACCAGCAGCCCCACGTGGACAATGGAGACCCAGTACTTC
TRBJ1-5 . TRBV7-9 . CASSLDRTNQPQHF TGTGCCAGCAGCTTAGACAGGACGAATCAGCCCCAGCATTTT
TRBJ1-1 . TRBV4-1 . CASSRNDGQEGREAFF TGCGCCAGCAGCCGAAATGATGGGCAGGAGGGCCGGGAAGCTTTCTTT
TRBJ2-1 . TRBV11-3 . CSSSLGGAGSSYSEQFF TGTTCCAGCAGCTTAGGCGGGGCGGGAAGCTCCTACAGTGAGCAGTTCTTC
TRBJ2-7 . TRBV5-1 TRBD1 CASSFGGQSVREQYF TGCGCCAGCAGCTTTGGGGGACAGAGTGTTCGAGAGCAGTACTTC
TRBJ2-5 . TRBV11-3 . CDSNLGQIETQYF TGTGACAGCAACTTAGGACAGATCGAGACCCAGTACTTC
TRBJ1-5 . TRBV7-9 TRBD1 CASSPDRVSSNQPQHF TGTGCCAGCAGCCCCGACAGGGTTAGTAGCAATCAGCCCCAGCATTTT
TRBJ1-3 many TRBV4-1 . CASSQTPGASGNTIYF TGCGCCAGCAGCCAGACGCCAGGGGCCTCTGGAAACACCATATATTTT
TRBJ1-1 . TRBV11-2 . CVSSLVAGAEGTEAFF TGTGTCAGCAGCTTAGTGGCGGGGGCGGAGGGCACTGAGGCTTTCTTT
TRBJ2-5 . TRBV20-1 . CRIGETQYF TGCAGAATAGGGGAGACCCAGTACTTC
TRBJ1-2 . TRBV7-9 . CAGSLGDGYTF TGTGCCGGCAGCTTAGGTGATGGCTACACCTTC
TRBJ1-2 . TRBV6-2/TRBV6-3 TRBD1 CASRPGGQGNLYGYTF TGTGCCAGCAGACCCGGGGGACAGGGAAACCTTTATGGCTACACCTTC
TRBJ2-1 . TRBV12-3/TRBV12-4 . CANSLETGPYDEQIF TGTGCCAACAGTTTAGAGACAGGACCCTACGATGAGCAGATCTTC